The clone carrying this T cell receptor beta chain appeared once. An even split of each subset's genomic DNA across several immunoSEQ plates was performed. Tens of thousands of T cell genomes (approximately 210 ng DNA) went into each sorted-subset replicate. Data came from immunoSEQ multiplex PCR; TCRdb stores just in-frame clones and leaves some out. The sample includes 2,500,000 or so clones, approximately 92% seen only once; the top ten take 0.13% to 0.15%. This sample was included in a study of shared clonotypes between healthy human individuals. Across the whole study: Donor ages ranged 18 to 49 years: a couple of women, three men. Each donor had three CD4 naive, three CD4 memory, two CD8 naive and one CD8 memory plate.

The germline CDR1 and CDR2 sequences are LNHNV and YYDKDF (reference sequence). Germline trimming cut 4 bases from V and 9 bases from J; bases unmatched to any gene: 8. The CDR3 has 14 amino acids. The chain uses TRBV15 and TRBJ2-1, with TRBD2 identical over 8 bases. This receptor was taken from a man between 18 and 35 years old in good health. Sequences were obtained from naive CD4+ T cells sorted from blood. Subset reported: CD45RA+ positively selected. The CDR3 DNA follows: TGTGCCACCAGCACCTACCAACTAGCGGTTGAGCAGTTCTTC. It specifies CATSTYQLAVEQFF. The full variable domain, in which reference TRBV15 and TRBJ2-1 provide the parts outside the CDR3, is DAMVIQNPRYQVTQFGKPVTLSCSQTLNHNVMYWYQQKSSQAPKLLFHYYDKDFNNEADTPDNFQSRRPNTSFCFLDIRSPGLGDTAMYLCATSTYQLAVEQFFGPGTRLTVL.